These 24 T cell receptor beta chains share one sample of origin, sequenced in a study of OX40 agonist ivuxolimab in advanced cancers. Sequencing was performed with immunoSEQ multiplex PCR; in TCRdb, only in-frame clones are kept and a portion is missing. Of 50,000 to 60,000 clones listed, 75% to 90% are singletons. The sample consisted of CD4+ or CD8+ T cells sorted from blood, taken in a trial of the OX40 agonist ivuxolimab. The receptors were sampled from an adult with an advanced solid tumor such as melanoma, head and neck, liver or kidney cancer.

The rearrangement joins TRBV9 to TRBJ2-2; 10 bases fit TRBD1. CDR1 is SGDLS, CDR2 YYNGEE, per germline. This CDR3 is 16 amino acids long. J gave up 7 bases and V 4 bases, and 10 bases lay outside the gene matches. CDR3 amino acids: CASSPWGQGTVGELFF. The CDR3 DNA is TGTGCCAGCAGCCCCTGGGGACAGGGGACCGTCGGGGAGCTGTTTTTT.

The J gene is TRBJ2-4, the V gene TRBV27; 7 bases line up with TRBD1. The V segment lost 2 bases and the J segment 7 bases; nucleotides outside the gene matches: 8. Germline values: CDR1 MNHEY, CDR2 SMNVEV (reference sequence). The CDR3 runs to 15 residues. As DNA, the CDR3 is TGTGCCAGCAGTTTAGGCAGGGGGAGAGGGAACATTCAGTACTTC. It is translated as CASSLGRGRGNIQYF.

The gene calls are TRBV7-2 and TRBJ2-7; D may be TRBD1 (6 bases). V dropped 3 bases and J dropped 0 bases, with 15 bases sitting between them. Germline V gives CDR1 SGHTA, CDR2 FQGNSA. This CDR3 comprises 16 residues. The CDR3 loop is CASSFSGQRSSYEQYF. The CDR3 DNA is TGTGCCAGCAGCTTTTCCGGACAGAGGAGCTCCTACGAGCAGTACTTC.

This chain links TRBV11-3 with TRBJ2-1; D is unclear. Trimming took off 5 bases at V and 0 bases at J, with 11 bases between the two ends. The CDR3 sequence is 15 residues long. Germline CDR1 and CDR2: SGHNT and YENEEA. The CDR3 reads CASSPQWSSYNEQFF. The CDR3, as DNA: TGTGCCAGCAGCCCACAGTGGAGCTCCTACAATGAGCAGTTCTTC.

In nucleotides, the CDR3 is TGTGCCAGCACCCCGGACGCGGAGTCCTATGGCTACACCTTC. Residues: CASTPDAESYGYTF. The V gene is TRBV5-4, the J gene TRBJ1-2; no clear D. The CDR3 is 14 amino acids. Germline assignment: CDR1 SGHNT and CDR2 YYREEE (reference sequence). V was cut by 6 bases and J by 4 bases, with 16 bases left in between.

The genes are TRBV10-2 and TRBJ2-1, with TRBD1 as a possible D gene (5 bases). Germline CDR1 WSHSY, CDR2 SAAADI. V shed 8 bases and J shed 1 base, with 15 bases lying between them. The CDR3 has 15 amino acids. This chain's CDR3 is CASCPQGPSYNEQFF. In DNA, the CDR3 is TGCGCCAGCTGTCCGCAGGGCCCTTCCTACAATGAGCAGTTCTTC.

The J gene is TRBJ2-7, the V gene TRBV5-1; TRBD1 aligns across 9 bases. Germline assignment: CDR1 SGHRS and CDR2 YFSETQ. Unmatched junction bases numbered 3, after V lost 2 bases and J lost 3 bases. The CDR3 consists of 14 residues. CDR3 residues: CASSFRQGVYEQYF. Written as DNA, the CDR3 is TGCGCCAGCAGCTTCCGACAGGGGGTCTACGAGCAGTACTTC.

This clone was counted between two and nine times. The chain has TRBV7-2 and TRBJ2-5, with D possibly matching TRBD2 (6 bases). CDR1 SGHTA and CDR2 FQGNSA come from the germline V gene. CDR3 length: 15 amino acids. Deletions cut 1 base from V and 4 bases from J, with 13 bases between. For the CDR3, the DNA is TGTGCCAGCAGCTTAGTTGGGGGGAGAGGAGAGACCCAGTACTTC. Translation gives CASSLVGGRGETQYF. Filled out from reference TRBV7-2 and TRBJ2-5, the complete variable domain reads GAGVSQSPSNKVTEKGKDVELRCDPISGHTALYWYRQSLGQGLEFLIYFQGNSAPDKSGLPSDRFSAERTGGSVSTLTIQRTQQEDSAVYLCASSLVGGRGETQYFGPGTRLLVL.

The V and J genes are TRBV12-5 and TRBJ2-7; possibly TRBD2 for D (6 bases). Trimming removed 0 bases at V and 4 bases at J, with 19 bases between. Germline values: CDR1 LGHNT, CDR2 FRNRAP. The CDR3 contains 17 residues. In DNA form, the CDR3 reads TGTGCTAGTGGTTTGGTACTAGGAGCGGGCGGAAATTACGAGCAGTACTTC. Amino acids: CASGLVLGAGGNYEQYF. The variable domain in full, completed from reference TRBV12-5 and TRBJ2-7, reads DARVTQTPRHKVTEMGQEVTMRCQPILGHNTVFWYRQTMMQGLELLAYFRNRAPLDDSGMPKDRFSAEMPDATLATLKIQPSEPRDSAVYFCASGLVLGAGGNYEQYFGPGTRLTVT.

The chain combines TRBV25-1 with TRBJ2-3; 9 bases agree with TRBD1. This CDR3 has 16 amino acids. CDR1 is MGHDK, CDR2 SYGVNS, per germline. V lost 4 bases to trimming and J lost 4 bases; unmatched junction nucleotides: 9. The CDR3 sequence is CASSAPGTGWADTQYF. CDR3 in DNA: TGTGCCAGCAGTGCCCCCGGGACAGGGTGGGCAGATACGCAGTATTTT.

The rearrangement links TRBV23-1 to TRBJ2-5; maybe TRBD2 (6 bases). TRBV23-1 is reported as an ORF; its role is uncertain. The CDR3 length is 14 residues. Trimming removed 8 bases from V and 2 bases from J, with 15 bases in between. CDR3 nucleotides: TGCGCCAGCGGCCGCGGGGTTGGTCAAGAGACCCAGTACTTC. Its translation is CASGRGVGQETQYF.

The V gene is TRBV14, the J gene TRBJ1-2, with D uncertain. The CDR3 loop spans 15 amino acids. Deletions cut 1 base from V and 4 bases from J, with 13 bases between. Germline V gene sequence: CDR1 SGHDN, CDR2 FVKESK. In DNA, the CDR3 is TGTGCCAGCAGCCAAGGGTCGTGGGTTTCCTATGGCTACACCTTC. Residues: CASSQGSWVSYGYTF.

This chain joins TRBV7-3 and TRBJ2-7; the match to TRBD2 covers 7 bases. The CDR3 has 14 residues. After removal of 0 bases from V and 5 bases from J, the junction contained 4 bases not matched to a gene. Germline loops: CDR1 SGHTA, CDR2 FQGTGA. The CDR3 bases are TGTGCCAGCAGCTTAACCGGGAGGTCTGACGAGCAGTACTTC. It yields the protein CASSLTGRSDEQYF.

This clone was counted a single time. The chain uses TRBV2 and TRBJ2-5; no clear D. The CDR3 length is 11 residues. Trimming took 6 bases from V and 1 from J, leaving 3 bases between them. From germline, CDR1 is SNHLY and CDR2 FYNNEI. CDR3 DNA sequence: TGTGCCAGCAGCGTCCAAGAGACCCAGTACTTC. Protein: CASSVQETQYF.

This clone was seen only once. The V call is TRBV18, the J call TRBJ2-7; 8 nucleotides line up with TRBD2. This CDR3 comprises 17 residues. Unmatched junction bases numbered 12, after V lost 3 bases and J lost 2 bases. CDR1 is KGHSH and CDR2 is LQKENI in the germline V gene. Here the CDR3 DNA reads TGTGCCAGCTCACCTAAACCGGGAGGGGCAGCAACCTACGAGCAGTACTTC. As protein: CASSPKPGGAATYEQYF.

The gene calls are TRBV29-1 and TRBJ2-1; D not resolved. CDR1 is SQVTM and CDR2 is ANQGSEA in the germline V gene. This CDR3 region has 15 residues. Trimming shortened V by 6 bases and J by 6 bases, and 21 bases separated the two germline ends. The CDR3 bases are TGCAGCGTACCCGAGTCCGGGTCTCGGGTCAATGAGCAGTTCTTC. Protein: CSVPESGSRVNEQFF.

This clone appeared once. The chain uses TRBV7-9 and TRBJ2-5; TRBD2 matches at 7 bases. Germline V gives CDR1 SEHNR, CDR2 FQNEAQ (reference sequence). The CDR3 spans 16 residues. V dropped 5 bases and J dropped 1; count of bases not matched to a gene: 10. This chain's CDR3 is CASSPRGGSGQETQYF. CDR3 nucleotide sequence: TGTGCCAGCAGCCCTAGGGGAGGGAGCGGCCAAGAGACCCAGTACTTC.

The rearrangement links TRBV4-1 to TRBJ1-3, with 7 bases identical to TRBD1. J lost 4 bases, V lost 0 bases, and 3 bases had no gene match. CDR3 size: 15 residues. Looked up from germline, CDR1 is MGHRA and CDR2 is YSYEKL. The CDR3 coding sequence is TGCGCCAGCAGCCAAGAAAGGGGGCACGGAAACACCATATATTTT. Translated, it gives CASSQERGHGNTIYF.

The CDR3 is CASSRGPGELFF. For the CDR3, the DNA is TGTGCCAGCAGCAGGGGGCCCGGGGAGCTGTTTTTT. J is TRBJ2-2 and V is TRBV6-1; 8 bases line up with TRBD1. The CDR3 is 12 residues long. Germline loops: CDR1 MNHNS, CDR2 SASEGT. V lost 6 bases and J lost 6; bases outside the gene matches: 0.

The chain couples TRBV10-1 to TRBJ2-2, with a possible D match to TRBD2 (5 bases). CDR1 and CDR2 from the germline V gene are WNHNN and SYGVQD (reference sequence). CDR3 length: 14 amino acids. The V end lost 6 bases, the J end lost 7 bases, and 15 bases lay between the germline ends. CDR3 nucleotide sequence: TGCGCCAGCAGGGACCGCTTCGGGGACGGGGAGCTGTTTTTT. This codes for CASRDRFGDGELFF.

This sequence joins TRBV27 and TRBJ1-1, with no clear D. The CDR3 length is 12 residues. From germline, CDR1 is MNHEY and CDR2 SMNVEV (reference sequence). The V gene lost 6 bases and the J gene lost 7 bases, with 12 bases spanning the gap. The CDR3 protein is CASRQQQGEAFF. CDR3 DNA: TGTGCCAGCAGGCAGCAGCAAGGTGAAGCTTTCTTT.

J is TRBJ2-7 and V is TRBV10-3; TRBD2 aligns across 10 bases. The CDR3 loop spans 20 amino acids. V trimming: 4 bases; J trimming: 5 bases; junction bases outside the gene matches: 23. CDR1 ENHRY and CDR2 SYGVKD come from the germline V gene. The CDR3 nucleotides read TGTGCCATCAGTGTCCCAGGGGGTGCCGCTAGCGGGAGAAGTGAAAACGAGCAGTACTTC. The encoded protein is CAISVPGGAASGRSENEQYF.

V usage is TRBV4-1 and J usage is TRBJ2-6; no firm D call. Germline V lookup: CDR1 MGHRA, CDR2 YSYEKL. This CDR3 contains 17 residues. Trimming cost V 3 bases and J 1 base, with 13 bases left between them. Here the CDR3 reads CASSQADPVSGANVLTF. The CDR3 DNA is TGCGCCAGCAGCCAGGCCGACCCGGTTTCTGGGGCCAACGTCCTGACTTTC.

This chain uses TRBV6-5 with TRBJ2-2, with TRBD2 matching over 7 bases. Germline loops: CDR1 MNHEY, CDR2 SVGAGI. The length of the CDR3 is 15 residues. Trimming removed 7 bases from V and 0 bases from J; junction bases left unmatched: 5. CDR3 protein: CASTRLAPNTGELFF. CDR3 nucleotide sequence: TGTGCCAGCACTCGACTAGCCCCGAACACCGGGGAGCTGTTTTTT.